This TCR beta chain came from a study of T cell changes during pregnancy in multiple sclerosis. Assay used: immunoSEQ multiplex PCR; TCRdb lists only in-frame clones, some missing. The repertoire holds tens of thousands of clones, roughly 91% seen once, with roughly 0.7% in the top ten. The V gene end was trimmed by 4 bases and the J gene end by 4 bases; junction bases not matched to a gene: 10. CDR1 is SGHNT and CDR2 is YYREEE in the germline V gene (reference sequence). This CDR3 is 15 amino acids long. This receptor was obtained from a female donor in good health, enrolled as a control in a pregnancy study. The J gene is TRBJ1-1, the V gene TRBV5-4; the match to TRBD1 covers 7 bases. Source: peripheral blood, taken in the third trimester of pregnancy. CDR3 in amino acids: CASSGGQVFGTEAFF. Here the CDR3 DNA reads TGTGCCAGCAGCGGAGGACAGGTATTTGGCACTGAAGCTTTCTTT.